This T cell receptor (beta chain) was captured by sequencing in a study of CD8 T cells in ankylosing spondylitis. Study findings and constraints: Typical of ankylosing spondylitis blood, it appeared, was a TCR beta motif of seven to nine highly homologous variants.

TCRdb analysed the 5' RACE reads with MiXCR anew, one entry per CDR3 protein. The sample has some 700,000 distinct CDR3 sequences, 19% seen once. In germline, CDR1 is MGHRA, CDR2 YSYEKL. With V trimmed by 2 bases and J by 5 bases, 3 bases remained unmatched. The CDR3 totals 14 residues. With regard to this clonotype: The antigen is not known.

The sequencing input was blood, either unsorted or a sorted T cell fraction (not recorded which). The sequence came from a male donor with ankylosing spondylitis. The chain combines TRBV4-1 with TRBJ2-7; TRBD2 matches at 10 bases. In nucleotides, the CDR3 is TGCGCCAGCAGCCAATCTAGCGGGAGACACGAGCAGTACTTC. It specifies CASSQSSGRHEQYF.